This T cell receptor beta chain was found in a study of CD8 T cells in Susac syndrome. cDNA came from about 0.5 to 1 ug RNA primed by random hexamers. It was immunoSEQ multiplex PCR that amplified TCR beta CDR3 across 54 Vbeta and 13 Jbeta. TCRdb processed the immunoSEQ multiplex PCR reads anew with MiXCR; each CDR3 protein has one entry. The sample has about 300,000 distinct CDR3 sequences, 65% to 90% seen once. Trimming stripped 7 bases from V and 1 base from J, with 7 bases between. From germline, CDR1 is SEHNR and CDR2 FQNEAQ (reference sequence). This CDR3 comprises 12 residues. The sample taken for sequencing was CD8+ T cells from PBMCs. The rearrangement links TRBV7-9 to TRBJ1-1; D gene uncertain. The TCR sequence derives from a human donor with multiple sclerosis. Written as DNA, the CDR3 is TGTGCCAGCACGCCTTCGAACACTGAAGCTTTCTTT. Its protein is CASTPSNTEAFF.